The rows below give T cell receptor beta chains drawn from one sample of a study of molecular identifiers for immune sequencing clone quantification. TCRdb ran MiXCR on the PCR reads and lists one entry per CDR3 protein. The sample holds over 550,000 distinct CDR3 sequences, roughly 23% seen once. Specimen: naive CD8+ T cells from blood, with Jurkat cell RNA spiked in. Source of these receptors: a human donor in good health. Some libraries in this study had Jurkat cell RNA spiked in. Both conserved end residues are part of each CDR3. D genes are given only for firm matches. Some rows have no size entry. The others give once, few or many, or a class for an expanded clone.

d_call j_call clone_size v_call cdr3_nt cdr3_aa
TRBD1 TRBJ2-7 many TRBV27 TGTGCCAGCAGTTTGACAGGGGGCGAATGGTCGTCCTACGAGCAGTACTTC CASSLTGGEWSSYEQYF
TRBD1 TRBJ1-5 many TRBV29-1 TGCAGCGTCGACTCGACTGGACAGGGATGGGATCAGCCCCAGCATTTT CSVDSTGQGWDQPQHF
- TRBJ2-7 - TRBV6-5 TGTGCCAGCAGCTCTACGGACTTGGACAGACCCTACGAGCAGTGCTTC CASSSTDLDRPYEQCF
TRBD1 TRBJ2-1 few TRBV30 TGTGCCTGGAGCGCGGACAGGAATTTTTACAATGAGCAGTTCTTC CAWSADRNFYNEQFF
- TRBJ2-2 many TRBV5-5 TGTGCCAGCAGCTTGTTTCCGGGGACCACCGGGGAGCTGTTTTTT CASSLFPGTTGELFF
TRBD1 TRBJ2-7 few TRBV30 TGTGCCTGGAGTATGGACAGGAGACCCTACGAGCAGTACTTC CAWSMDRRPYEQYF
- TRBJ2-7 few TRBV5-4 TGTGCCAGCAGCTGGAAGGACCCAGGGGGGGAGCAGTACTTC CASSWKDPGGEQYF
TRBD2 TRBJ2-1 many TRBV27 TGTGCCAGCAGTTTCGGGACTAGTCACAATGAGCAGTTCTTC CASSFGTSHNEQFF
TRBD2 TRBJ2-7 few TRBV27 TGTGCCAGCTGGGGACAGCCAAGGACTAGCGGGACCTCCTACGAGCAGTACTTC CASWGQPRTSGTSYEQYF
TRBD2 TRBJ2-3 - TRBV7-9 TGTGCCAGCAGCCGGGGACTAGCGGGAGAAAGAACAGATACGCAGTATTTT CASSRGLAGERTDTQYF
TRBD1 TRBJ2-7 - TRBV30 TGTGCCTGGAATCCGACAGGGGCGGGCTACGAGCAGTACTTC CAWNPTGAGYEQYF
- TRBJ2-5 - TRBV9 TGTGCCAGCAGCCCAGCGAGGGGAGCGCGAGAGACCCAGTACTTC CASSPARGARETQYF